These 10 T cell receptor beta chains share one sample of origin, sequenced in a study of shared clonotypes between healthy human individuals. Some clones are missing from TCRdb's copy, which holds only in-frame ones; the method was immunoSEQ multiplex PCR. This sample yields some 2,500,000 clones, of which around 90% are seen a single time; about 0.36% belongs to the top ten. Sequencing was performed on naive CD4+ T cells from PBMCs. Regarding subset: CD45RA+ positively selected. The receptor set was obtained from a man in his late teens or twenties in good health. Some clones in this sample may be carry-over from other donors' samples.

The CDR3 spells CASSSVGLAGPRGVQFF. CDR3 sequence (DNA): TGTGCCAGCAGCTCTGTGGGACTAGCGGGGCCCAGGGGGGTGCAGTTCTTC. The chain has TRBV11-2 and TRBJ2-1; 13 bases are a match to TRBD2. This CDR3 comprises 17 residues. Trimming at V came to 4 bases and at J to 12 bases, leaving 15 bases not matched to a gene. Looked up from germline, CDR1 is SGHAT and CDR2 is FQNNGV.

The V and J genes are TRBV28 and TRBJ2-7; D gene unclear. Germline lookup yields CDR1 MDHEN and CDR2 SYDVKM. V was pared by 1 base and J by 3 bases, with 7 bases between. The CDR3 extends over 13 amino acids. CDR3 DNA sequence: TGTGCCAGCAGTTTATCCCAACACTACGAGCAGTACTTC. Translating gives CASSLSQHYEQYF.

The rearrangement uses TRBV7-9 and TRBJ1-4; D is possibly TRBD1 (5 bases). This CDR3 is built from 16 residues. V was shortened by 5 bases and J by 1 base, with 14 bases between the two germline ends. CDR1 and CDR2 from the germline V gene are SEHNR and FQNEAQ (reference sequence). CDR3 in DNA: TGTGCCAGCAGCCCTCGTGGGGGTGAAACTAATGAAAAACTGTTTTTT. It codes for CASSPRGGETNEKLFF.

The chain couples TRBV9 to TRBJ2-1; 10 nucleotides agree with TRBD2. V shed 0 bases, J shed 2 bases, and the junction held 8 bases outside the gene matches. The CDR3 contains 18 residues. Germline V gene sequence: CDR1 SGDLS, CDR2 YYNGEE. The CDR3 loop is CASSVESSGSGTYNEQFF. The CDR3 nucleotides read TGTGCCAGCAGCGTAGAATCTAGCGGGAGTGGGACCTACAATGAGCAGTTCTTC.

Here the CDR3 DNA reads TGTGCCAGCAGCCCCGGGATAGCGGGTGTGGACGAAGAGACCCAGTACTTC. It is translated as CASSPGIAGVDEETQYF. The chain carries TRBV5-6 and TRBJ2-5; 7 nucleotides align to TRBD2. From germline, CDR1 is SGHDT and CDR2 YYEEEE. Trimming took 4 bases from V and 3 from J; bases not matched to a gene: 15. The CDR3 extends over 17 amino acids.

This rearrangement joins TRBV4-1 to TRBJ2-3; no reliable D call. The CDR3 has 13 residues. Germline values: CDR1 MGHRA, CDR2 YSYEKL. V lost 2 bases and J 4 bases, leaving 7 bases between the germline ends. For the CDR3, the DNA is TGCGCCAGCAGCCAACCGGCCGCAGATACGCAGTATTTT. Translation gives CASSQPAADTQYF.

Here the CDR3 reads CASRVRQGMNTEAFF. CDR3 coding DNA: TGTGCCAGCAGGGTTCGACAGGGTATGAACACTGAAGCTTTCTTT. The rearrangement links TRBV2 to TRBJ1-1; TRBD1 aligns across 7 bases. J gave up 0 bases and V 6 bases, and 7 bases lay outside the gene matches. The CDR3 length is 15 residues. Germline loops: CDR1 SNHLY, CDR2 FYNNEI.

Regarding this clone: Other DNA sequences within the sample encode an identical CDR3. This rearrangement joins TRBV18 to TRBJ2-5; 8 bases map to TRBD1. This CDR3 has 13 residues. V lost 3 bases, J lost 4 bases, and 1 base stayed unmatched. In germline, CDR1 is KGHSH, CDR2 LQKENI. The CDR3 region is CASSPGQGETQYF. CDR3 nucleotide sequence: TGTGCCAGCTCACCCGGACAGGGAGAGACCCAGTACTTC.

The chain combines TRBV28 with TRBJ1-5, with D possibly matching TRBD1 (5 bases). V dropped 9 bases and J dropped 10 bases, with 16 bases sitting between them. The CDR3 length is 12 residues. Germline V lookup: CDR1 MDHEN, CDR2 SYDVKM. This CDR3 is CASSGTKGPQHF. The CDR3, as DNA: TGTGCCAGTTCCGGGACCAAGGGCCCCCAGCATTTT.

The V and J genes are TRBV5-1 and TRBJ2-5; D remains ambiguous. This CDR3 spans 13 amino acids. V was trimmed by 1 base and J by 5 bases, leaving 9 bases between them. Germline CDR1 and CDR2: SGHRS and YFSETQ. CDR3 DNA: TGCGCCAGCAGCTTGTGGGGTTTCGAGACCCAGTACTTC. Its protein product is CASSLWGFETQYF.